This T cell receptor (beta chain) was identified during a study of radiation and T cells in renal cell carcinoma. Overall study: Nephrectomy followed 15 Gy stereotactic body radiation by 4 weeks.

Documented time point: blood 2 weeks post-SBRT. The treatment is: 15 Gy SBRT to primary tumor, nephrectomy 4 weeks later. A note on this clone: Its matching antigen is unknown.

Germline assignment: CDR1 SEHNR and CDR2 FQNEAQ (reference sequence). The length of the CDR3 is 14 residues. V dropped 5 bases and J dropped 7; count of bases not matched to a gene: 7. Here immunoSEQ multiplex PCR was the method, and the copy in TCRdb shows in-frame clones only, minus some. In the table there are 100,000 to 150,000 clones, approximately 85% of which are singletons. Study-level results: No pretreatment tumor biopsies were available for baseline clonotypes.

The material was blood, obtained from a patient whose treatment included radiotherapy and nephrectomy. The receptor was isolated from a middle-aged man with renal cell carcinoma. The V call is TRBV7-9, the J call TRBJ1-4; 7 nucleotides line up with TRBD1. The CDR3 reads CASSQQAGGEKLFF. Written as DNA, the CDR3 is TGTGCCAGCAGCCAGCAGGCAGGGGGTGAAAAACTGTTTTTT.